A selection of T cell receptor beta chains follows, all from one sample in a study of long-term antiretroviral therapy in people with HIV. Measured with immunoSEQ multiplex PCR; TCRdb has only the in-frame clones, and not every one. The data contain 30,000 to 40,000 clones, roughly 87% of them singletons. Sample: unsorted PBMCs, taken 0.6 years after starting antiretroviral therapy. These receptor sequences come from a young man with HIV. The CDR3 runs from the conserved cysteine through the conserved F or W. A D gene is named only where the DNA matches it firmly. Not every row has a clone size; where given, it reads once, few, many or a size class.

CDR3aa: CASSFGLVYGYTF
CDR3nt: TGTGCCAGCAGTTTTGGCCTAGTCTATGGCTACACCTTC
d_gene: .
v_gene: TRBV28
j_gene: TRBJ1-2
len: 13
abundance: .

CDR3aa: CASSQVYGYTF
CDR3nt: TGTGCCAGCAGTCAAGTCTATGGCTACACCTTC
d_gene: .
v_gene: TRBV28
j_gene: TRBJ1-2
len: 11
abundance: .

CDR3aa: CASRWTSGYEQYF
CDR3nt: TGTGCCAGCCGATGGACTAGCGGCTACGAGCAGTACTTC
d_gene: TRBD2
v_gene: TRBV7-2
j_gene: TRBJ2-7
len: 13
abundance: .

CDR3aa: CASSLVVDSRFRPQHF
CDR3nt: TGTGCCAGCAGCTTGGTAGTGGACAGTAGGTTTCGGCCCCAGCATTTT
d_gene: .
v_gene: TRBV5-5
j_gene: TRBJ1-5
len: 16
abundance: .

CDR3aa: CASSPKGGDTQYF
CDR3nt: TGTGCCAGCAGTCCGAAGGGTGGGGATACGCAGTATTTT
d_gene: .
v_gene: TRBV6-1
j_gene: TRBJ2-3
len: 13
abundance: .

CDR3aa: CASSLSGEPHNEQFF
CDR3nt: TGCGCCAGCAGCTTGTCGGGGGAGCCTCACAATGAGCAGTTCTTC
d_gene: .
v_gene: TRBV5-1
j_gene: TRBJ2-1
len: 15
abundance: once

CDR3aa: CASSTPLHHEQFF
CDR3nt: TGTGCCAGCAGCACCCCTTTACACCATGAGCAGTTCTTC
d_gene: .
v_gene: TRBV9
j_gene: TRBJ2-1
len: 13
abundance: .

CDR3aa: CASSPEGQGGEKLFF
CDR3nt: TGCGCCAGCAGCCCGGAGGGACAGGGTGGTGAAAAACTGTTTTTT
d_gene: TRBD1
v_gene: TRBV5-1
j_gene: TRBJ1-4
len: 15
abundance: .

CDR3aa: CASRLDTTQETQYF
CDR3nt: TGTGCCAGCAGATTAGACACGACACAAGAGACCCAGTACTTC
d_gene: .
v_gene: TRBV7-6
j_gene: TRBJ2-5
len: 14
abundance: .

CDR3aa: CASRLREGGEQYF
CDR3nt: TGTGCCAGCAGACTGCGGGAGGGAGGCGAGCAGTACTTC
d_gene: TRBD2
v_gene: TRBV6-6
j_gene: TRBJ2-7
len: 13
abundance: .

CDR3aa: CASGGDRLDYGYTF
CDR3nt: TGTGCCAGCGGCGGGGACAGGTTGGATTATGGCTACACCTTC
d_gene: TRBD1
v_gene: TRBV7-4
j_gene: TRBJ1-2
len: 14
abundance: .

CDR3aa: CASSAGLAPGELFF
CDR3nt: TGTGCCAGCAGCGCGGGACTAGCCCCCGGGGAGCTGTTTTTT
d_gene: TRBD2
v_gene: TRBV11-2
j_gene: TRBJ2-2
len: 14
abundance: .

CDR3aa: CASSPPLTSVQASLPNEQYF
CDR3nt: TGTGCCAGCTCACCACCGCTCACTAGCGTTCAGGCGTCGCTCCCGAACGAGCAGTACTTC
d_gene: TRBD2
v_gene: TRBV18
j_gene: TRBJ2-7
len: 20
abundance: .

CDR3aa: CASSLGMGLGELFF
CDR3nt: TGCGCCAGCAGCTTGGGTATGGGGCTCGGGGAGCTGTTTTTT
d_gene: .
v_gene: TRBV5-1
j_gene: TRBJ2-2
len: 14
abundance: .

CDR3aa: CASGTHYEQYF
CDR3nt: TGTGCCAGCGGCACACACTACGAGCAGTACTTC
d_gene: .
v_gene: TRBV28
j_gene: TRBJ2-7
len: 11
abundance: .

CDR3aa: CASSTGTSGIGGRPGELFF
CDR3nt: TGCGCCAGCAGCACGGGGACTAGCGGGATAGGCGGTAGACCCGGGGAGCTGTTTTTT
d_gene: TRBD2
v_gene: TRBV5-1
j_gene: TRBJ2-2
len: 19
abundance: .

CDR3aa: CSVENRQGYEQFF
CDR3nt: TGCAGCGTTGAAAATCGACAGGGGTATGAGCAGTTCTTC
d_gene: TRBD1
v_gene: TRBV29-1
j_gene: TRBJ2-1
len: 13
abundance: .

CDR3aa: CASSVRGNTEAFF
CDR3nt: TGTGCCAGCAGCGTGAGGGGCAACACTGAAGCTTTCTTT
d_gene: .
v_gene: TRBV9
j_gene: TRBJ1-1
len: 13
abundance: once

CDR3aa: CASMRGGPSNEQFF
CDR3nt: TGTGCCAGCATGAGGGGGGGGCCTAGCAATGAGCAGTTCTTC
d_gene: .
v_gene: TRBV6-5
j_gene: TRBJ2-1
len: 14
abundance: .

CDR3aa: CASSSLYEQYF
CDR3nt: TGTGCCAGCAGCTCCCTATACGAGCAGTACTTC
d_gene: .
v_gene: TRBV5-5
j_gene: TRBJ2-7
len: 11
abundance: .

CDR3aa: CASSLSQGYEQYF
CDR3nt: TGTGCCAGCAGTTTAAGTCAGGGCTACGAGCAGTACTTC
d_gene: .
v_gene: TRBV27
j_gene: TRBJ2-7
len: 13
abundance: .

CDR3aa: CASRAQGANTQYF
CDR3nt: TGTGCCAGCAGGGCACAGGGGGCGAATACGCAGTATTTT
d_gene: TRBD1
v_gene: TRBV27
j_gene: TRBJ2-3
len: 13
abundance: .

CDR3aa: CAWKSRVVSGYTF
CDR3nt: TGTGCCTGGAAATCCAGGGTTGTGTCTGGCTACACCTTC
d_gene: .
v_gene: TRBV30
j_gene: TRBJ1-2
len: 13
abundance: once

CDR3aa: CAISEDGGVGAYGYTF
CDR3nt: TGTGCCATCAGTGAGGATGGGGGCGTAGGAGCCTATGGCTACACCTTC
d_gene: .
v_gene: TRBV10-3
j_gene: TRBJ1-2
len: 16
abundance: .

CDR3aa: CASSVEGGETQYF
CDR3nt: TGTGCCAGCAGCGTAGAGGGCGGCGAGACCCAGTACTTC
d_gene: .
v_gene: TRBV9
j_gene: TRBJ2-5
len: 13
abundance: .

CDR3aa: CSVHTQGDEQFF
CDR3nt: TGCAGCGTTCATACTCAGGGCGATGAGCAGTTCTTC
d_gene: .
v_gene: TRBV29-1
j_gene: TRBJ2-1
len: 12
abundance: .

CDR3aa: CASSLLQGGGWYEQYF
CDR3nt: TGTGCCAGCAGCTTGCTACAGGGTGGGGGATGGTACGAGCAGTACTTC
d_gene: .
v_gene: TRBV11-2
j_gene: TRBJ2-7
len: 16
abundance: once